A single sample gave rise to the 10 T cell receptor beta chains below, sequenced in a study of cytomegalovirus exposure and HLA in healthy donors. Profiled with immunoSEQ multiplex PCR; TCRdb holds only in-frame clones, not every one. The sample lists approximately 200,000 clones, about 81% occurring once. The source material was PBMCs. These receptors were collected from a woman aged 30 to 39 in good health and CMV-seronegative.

CDR3 in amino acids: CASTPGSLSEKLFF. The CDR3 nucleotides read TGTGCCAGCACACCGGGATCACTGAGTGAAAAACTGTTTTTT. V and J are TRBV6-1 and TRBJ1-4, with D unresolved. CDR3 size: 14 residues. The germline gives CDR1 MNHNS, CDR2 SASEGT. V was clipped by 7 bases and J by 7 bases, with 16 bases between them.

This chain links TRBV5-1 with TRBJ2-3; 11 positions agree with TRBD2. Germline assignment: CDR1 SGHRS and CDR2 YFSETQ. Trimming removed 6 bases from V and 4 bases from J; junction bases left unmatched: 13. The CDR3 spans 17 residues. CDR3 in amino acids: CASTPTTTSGGADTQYF. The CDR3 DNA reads TGCGCCAGCACGCCCACAACCACTAGCGGGGGCGCAGATACGCAGTATTTT.

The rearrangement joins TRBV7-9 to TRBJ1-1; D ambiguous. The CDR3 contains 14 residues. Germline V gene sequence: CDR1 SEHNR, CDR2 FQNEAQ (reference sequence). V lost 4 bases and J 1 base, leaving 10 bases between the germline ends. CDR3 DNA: TGTGCCAGCAGCTACCACAGACAGAACACTGAAGCTTTCTTT. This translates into CASSYHRQNTEAFF.

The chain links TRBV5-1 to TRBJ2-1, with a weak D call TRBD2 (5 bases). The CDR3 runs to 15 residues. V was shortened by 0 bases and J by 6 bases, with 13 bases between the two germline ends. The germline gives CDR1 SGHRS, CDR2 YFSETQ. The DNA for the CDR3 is TGCGCCAGCAGCTTGGTTAGCGCTGGTTTCAATGAGCAGTTCTTC. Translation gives CASSLVSAGFNEQFF.

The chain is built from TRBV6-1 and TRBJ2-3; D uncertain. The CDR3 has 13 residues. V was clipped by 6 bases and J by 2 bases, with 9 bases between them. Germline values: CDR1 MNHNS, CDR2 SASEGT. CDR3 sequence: CASRLDNTDTQYF. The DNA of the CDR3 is TGTGCCAGCAGGCTAGATAACACAGATACGCAGTATTTT.

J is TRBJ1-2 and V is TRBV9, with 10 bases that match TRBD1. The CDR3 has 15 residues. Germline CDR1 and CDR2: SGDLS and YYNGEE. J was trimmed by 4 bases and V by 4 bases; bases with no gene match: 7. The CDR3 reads CASSPGQGQSYGYTF. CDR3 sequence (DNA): TGTGCCAGCAGCCCGGGACAGGGGCAATCCTATGGCTACACCTTC.

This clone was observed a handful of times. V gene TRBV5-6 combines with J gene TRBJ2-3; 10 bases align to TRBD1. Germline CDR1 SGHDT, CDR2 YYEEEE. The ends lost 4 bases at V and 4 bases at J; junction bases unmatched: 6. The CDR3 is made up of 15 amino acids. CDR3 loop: CASSQGQGSPDTQYF. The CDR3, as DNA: TGTGCCAGCAGCCAGGGACAGGGGAGCCCAGATACGCAGTATTTT.

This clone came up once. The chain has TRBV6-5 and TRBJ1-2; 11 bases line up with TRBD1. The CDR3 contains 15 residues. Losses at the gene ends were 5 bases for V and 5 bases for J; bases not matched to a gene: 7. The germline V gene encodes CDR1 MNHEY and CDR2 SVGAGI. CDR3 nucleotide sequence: TGTGCCAGCAGTATCCCGGGACAGGGGGTATATGGCTACACCTTC. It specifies CASSIPGQGVYGYTF.

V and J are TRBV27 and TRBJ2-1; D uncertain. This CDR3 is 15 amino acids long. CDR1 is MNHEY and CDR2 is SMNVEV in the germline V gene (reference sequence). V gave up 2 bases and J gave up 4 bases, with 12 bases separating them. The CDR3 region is CASSLAPSLYNEQFF. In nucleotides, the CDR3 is TGTGCCAGCAGTTTAGCCCCTTCACTATACAATGAGCAGTTCTTC.

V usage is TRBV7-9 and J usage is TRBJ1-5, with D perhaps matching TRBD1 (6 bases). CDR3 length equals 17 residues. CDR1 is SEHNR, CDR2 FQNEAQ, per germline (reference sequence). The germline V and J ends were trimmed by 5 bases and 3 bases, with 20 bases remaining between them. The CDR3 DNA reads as TGTGCCAGCAGCAGGGGCACCGGGCAGGGGCACAATCAGCCCCAGCATTTT. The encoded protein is CASSRGTGQGHNQPQHF.